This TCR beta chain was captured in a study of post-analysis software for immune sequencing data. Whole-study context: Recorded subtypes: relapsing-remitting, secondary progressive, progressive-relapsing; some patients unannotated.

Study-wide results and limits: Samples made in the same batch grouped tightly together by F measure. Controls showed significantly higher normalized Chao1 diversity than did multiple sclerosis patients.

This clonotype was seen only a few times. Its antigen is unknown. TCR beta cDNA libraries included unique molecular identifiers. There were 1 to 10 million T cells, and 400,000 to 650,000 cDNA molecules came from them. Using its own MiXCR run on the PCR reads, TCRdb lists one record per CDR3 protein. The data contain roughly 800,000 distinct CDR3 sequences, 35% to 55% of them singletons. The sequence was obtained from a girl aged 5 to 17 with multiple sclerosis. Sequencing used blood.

Here the CDR3 reads CSAGGPSYNEQFF. The CDR3 nucleotides are TGCAGCGCCGGGGGGCCATCCTACAATGAGCAGTTCTTC. The V gene is TRBV29-1, the J gene TRBJ2-1; D is possibly TRBD2 (7 bases). CDR1 is SQVTM and CDR2 is ANQGSEA in the germline V gene. Trimming pared 7 bases from V and 1 base from J, leaving 11 bases between. CDR3 length: 13 amino acids.